This TCR beta chain was sequenced for a study of blood T cell repertoires in COVID-19. Study in general: There were acute and convalescent COVID-19 samples, and they came from the United States, Italy and Spain. From T cells, B-cell-depleted T cells, or PBMCs came the material, which was cDNA or gDNA.

Methods used by the authors: Estimates of nucleated cell counts were drawn from the amplification of reference gene primers. The assay was immunoSEQ multiplex PCR, and TCRdb's table has in-frame clones only and misses some. V and J calls plus clone size are reproduced from that table; the DNA served to infer D and trimming. The sample shows 250,000 to 350,000 clones, around 91% of them seen only once. The germline gives CDR1 SGHTA, CDR2 FQGTGA. The CDR3 is 15 amino acids. V lost 4 bases and J lost 4; bases outside the gene matches: 4. This sequence joins TRBV7-3 and TRBJ2-1; 10 bases align to TRBD2. The receptor was isolated from an older woman with acute or convalescent COVID-19. Sequenced sample: peripheral blood. The CDR3 spells CASSYQAGGYNEQFF. CDR3 DNA: TGTGCCAGCAGCTACCAAGCGGGAGGGTACAATGAGCAGTTCTTC.